This T cell receptor (beta chain) was retrieved from a study of persistence of HIV-infected CD4 T cells. Study-wide context: Multiple blood draws of up to about 200 mL, except two donors with single leukapheresis. The study's findings and limits: TCRbeta richness was lower in CMV- and Gag-responding cells than in anti-CD3/anti-CD28-responding cells.

Sequencing used immunoSEQ version 4 in survey mode. Each sample used up to 1 ug genomic DNA diluted to around 9.5 ng/uL. The data were produced by immunoSEQ multiplex PCR, yet TCRdb's version contains in-frame clones alone and is incomplete. The sample yields about 7,500 clones, 55% to 65% seen once. The germline V gene has CDR1 MDHEN and CDR2 SYDVKM. V gave up 7 bases and J gave up 3 bases, with 16 bases separating them. The CDR3 extends over 15 amino acids. Regarding this clone: The target antigen is unknown.

Lysates of CMV-infected fibroblasts at around 9.1 ug/mL stimulated these cells. Sorting of responding CD4+ T cells relied on upregulated CD40 ligand together with CD69. PBMCs were depleted of CD8+ T cells before stimulation. The clonotype originates from an adult man with HIV who was CMV-seropositive. This chain uses TRBV28 with TRBJ1-5, with D possibly TRBD1 on 5 matching bases. Sequences were derived from CD4+ T cells sorted from PBMCs after approximately 19-hour stimulation, sampled from a patient who received antiretroviral therapy. The chain's CDR3 is CASIEGQGNNQPQHF. CDR3 in DNA: TGTGCCAGCATCGAGGGGCAGGGAAACAATCAGCCCCAGCATTTT.